The 13 T cell receptor beta chains presented below share a single source sample, sequenced in a study of T cell responses to AZD1222 COVID-19 vaccine. Libraries were prepared by immunoSEQ multiplex PCR; TCRdb keeps only in-frame clonotypes and omits some of them. The table lists approximately 140,000 clones, 85% to 95% of them singletons. This specimen was peripheral blood, taken on day 0 of AZD1222 vaccination. These receptors all come from an adult in good health.

This sequence joins TRBV19 and TRBJ1-6, with 8 bases that match TRBD1. From germline, CDR1 is LNHDA and CDR2 SQIVND (reference sequence). J was trimmed by 2 bases and V by 4 bases; bases with no gene match: 4. The CDR3 is 16 residues long. CDR3 in DNA: TGTGCCAGTAGTAACGGACAGGGTGCCTATAATTCACCCCTCCACTTT. It translates to CASSNGQGAYNSPLHF.

CDR3 sequence reads: CASKSPGANVLTF. The CDR3 DNA reads as TGTGCCAGCAAAAGCCCCGGGGCCAACGTCCTGACTTTC. The chain recombines TRBV11-2 with TRBJ2-6; D not resolved. V dropped 7 bases and J dropped 4 bases, with 8 bases sitting between them. Germline CDR1 and CDR2: SGHAT and FQNNGV. The CDR3 runs to 13 residues.

V and J are TRBV27 and TRBJ2-1, with D possibly being TRBD2 (7 bases). The germline CDR1 and CDR2 sequences are MNHEY and SMNVEV (reference sequence). The CDR3 is 14 amino acids. Trimming removed 3 bases from V and 4 bases from J, with 10 bases in between. The CDR3 spells CASSFRGAYNEQFF. The CDR3 nucleotides read TGTGCCAGCAGTTTCCGGGGGGCGTACAATGAGCAGTTCTTC.

The chain employs TRBV10-1 and TRBJ1-5; D is ambiguous. CDR3 length: 13 residues. Trimming cost V 3 bases and J 5 bases, with 8 bases left between them. CDR1 is WNHNN and CDR2 is SYGVQD in the germline V gene (reference sequence). The CDR3 DNA sequence: TGCGCCAGCAGTGAATTTTTTGATCAGCCCCAGCATTTT. It yields the protein CASSEFFDQPQHF.

This clone has only a few counts. The chain combines TRBV29-1 with TRBJ1-1, with 7 bases identical to TRBD1. Germline CDR1 SQVTM, CDR2 ANQGSEA. V gave up 6 bases and J gave up 2 bases; unmatched junction bases: 6. This CDR3 is 13 amino acids long. The CDR3 DNA follows: TGCAGCGTATTTCGGACAGGAAACACTGAAGCTTTCTTT. It is translated as CSVFRTGNTEAFF.

The CDR3 DNA is TGCGCCAGCAGAGCTATAACTAGCGGGATTCCGTACTTC. Amino acid sequence: CASRAITSGIPYF. The chain joins TRBV5-1 to TRBJ2-7; TRBD2 aligns across 10 bases. V shed 5 bases, J shed 12 bases, and the junction held 11 bases outside the gene matches. Germline CDR1 is SGHRS and CDR2 is YFSETQ. The CDR3 runs to 13 residues.

The rearrangement links TRBV7-9 to TRBJ1-2, with D unclear. The CDR3 covers 17 residues. Trimming removed 2 bases from V and 3 bases from J, with 19 bases in between. The germline V gene encodes CDR1 SEHNR and CDR2 FQNEAQ (reference sequence). The CDR3 bases are TGTGCCAGCAGCTTATTAGGAGGAGGGAAGTCCGACTATGGCTACACCTTC. Amino acids: CASSLLGGGKSDYGYTF.

The chain employs TRBV3-1 (or the pseudogene TRBV3-2) and TRBJ2-3, with 9 bases matching TRBD1. The CDR3 has 18 residues. In germline, CDR1 is LGHDT, CDR2 YNNKEL (reference sequence). Trimming at V came to 0 bases and at J to 1 base, leaving 8 bases not matched to a gene. CDR3 region: CASSQDLGDRVGTDTQYF. As DNA, the CDR3 is TGTGCCAGCAGCCAAGATCTTGGGGACAGGGTGGGCACAGATACGCAGTATTTT.

CDR3 sequence reads: CASSPGPTHLYEQYF. The CDR3 DNA reads as TGTGCCAGCAGCCCCGGACCGACACACCTTTACGAGCAGTACTTC. The rearrangement links TRBV7-8 to TRBJ2-7; D unclear. The germline CDR1 and CDR2 sequences are SGHVS and FQNEAQ. The CDR3 length is 15 residues. V was pared by 5 bases and J by 4 bases, with 18 bases between.

This chain joins TRBV2 and TRBJ1-2, with D possibly matching TRBD1 (6 bases). Germline values: CDR1 SNHLY, CDR2 FYNNEI. This CDR3 is built from 15 residues. V lost 1 base and J 1 base, leaving 10 bases between the germline ends. The CDR3 sequence is CASSEEGGLNYGYTF. CDR3 in DNA: TGTGCCAGCAGTGAAGAGGGGGGCCTTAACTATGGCTACACCTTC.

The rearrangement uses TRBV18 and TRBJ1-3; D perhaps matches TRBD1 (5 bases). CDR3 length: 18 residues. Germline-derived CDR1 and CDR2 are KGHSH and LQKENI. Trimming removed 2 bases at V and 0 bases at J, with 17 bases between. The CDR3 is CASSPSSGPQASGNTIYF. The CDR3 nucleotides read TGTGCCAGCTCACCATCCTCGGGGCCCCAGGCCTCTGGAAACACCATATATTTT.

The genes are TRBV11-2 and TRBJ1-4; D might be TRBD1 (5 bases). In germline, CDR1 is SGHAT, CDR2 FQNNGV. This CDR3 region has 14 residues. Trimming took 0 bases from V and 7 from J, leaving 9 bases between them. CDR3 nucleotide sequence: TGTGCCAGCAGCTTAGAAGACGGGGCTGAAAAACTGTTTTTT. Its translation: CASSLEDGAEKLFF.

V gene TRBV6-5 combines with J gene TRBJ1-1, with 7 bases identical to TRBD1. After removal of 4 bases from V and 1 base from J, the junction contained 9 bases not matched to a gene. The CDR3 contains 16 residues. The germline V gene has CDR1 MNHEY and CDR2 SVGAGI. As DNA, the CDR3 is TGTGCCAGCAGTTCACATAGGACAGGCTCGAACACTGAAGCTTTCTTT. Its protein product is CASSSHRTGSNTEAFF.